The 8 T cell receptor beta chains below all came from one sample that was sequenced in a study of T cells in localized non-small cell lung cancer. Method: immunoSEQ multiplex PCR; TCRdb's copy keeps in-frame clones and lacks some. The table has about 36,000 clones, 87% seen once. The specimen comprised peripheral blood, sampled before any cancer treatment. The receptors were sampled from a woman aged 40-69 years with stage I lung adenocarcinoma.

The chain joins TRBV6-1 to TRBJ2-1; TRBD1 agrees at 7 bases. The germline CDR1 and CDR2 sequences are MNHNS and SASEGT. The V and J ends lost 6 bases and 3 bases, in that order; junction bases with no gene match: 8. CDR3 size: 15 residues. The CDR3 sequence is CASRKTGNNYNEQFF. Here the CDR3 DNA reads TGTGCCAGCAGAAAGACAGGGAACAACTACAATGAGCAGTTCTTC.

This sequence joins TRBV4-2 and TRBJ2-1, with 11 bases identical to TRBD1. Germline V CDR1 and CDR2: LGHNA, YNFKEQ. This CDR3 has 18 residues. With V trimmed by 1 base and J by 6 bases, 11 bases remained unmatched. CDR3 bases: TGTGCCAGCAGCCAAGGGGTAATGGGGACAGGGGGGGTCAATGAGCAGTTCTTC. This translates into CASSQGVMGTGGVNEQFF.

The gene calls are TRBV27 and TRBJ1-1; D unclear. The CDR3 totals 11 residues. The germline V and J ends were trimmed by 3 bases and 5 bases, with 4 bases remaining between them. The germline V gene has CDR1 MNHEY and CDR2 SMNVEV (reference sequence). The CDR3 DNA reads TGTGCCAGCAGTTTTGGGACTGAAGCTTTCTTT. Its translation is CASSFGTEAFF.

This clone has just a few counts. The genes are TRBV2 and TRBJ1-2, with D tentatively TRBD1 (5 bases). The V and J ends lost 6 bases and 7 bases respectively, with 18 bases between them. The CDR3 totals 14 residues. Germline V gene sequence: CDR1 SNHLY, CDR2 FYNNEI. CDR3 in amino acids: CASRGQRAGFGYTF. DNA for the CDR3: TGTGCCAGCAGGGGCCAAAGGGCAGGGTTTGGCTACACCTTC.

This chain uses TRBV7-3 with TRBJ1-2; 10 nucleotides match TRBD1. Germline lookup yields CDR1 SGHTA and CDR2 FQGTGA. CDR3 size: 15 residues. Germline trimming cut 5 bases from V and 4 bases from J; bases unmatched to any gene: 7. The CDR3 reads CASSPGTGDSYGYTF. The CDR3 DNA reads as TGTGCCAGCAGCCCAGGGACAGGGGACAGCTATGGCTACACCTTC.

CDR3 in DNA: TGTGCCAGCAGCCCCGGACAGGGCACCTACAATGAGCAGTTCTTC. Translated: CASSPGQGTYNEQFF. The chain has TRBV7-3 and TRBJ2-1; 8 nucleotides agree with TRBD1. The germline V gene has CDR1 SGHTA and CDR2 FQGTGA. The CDR3 is 15 amino acids. The V and J ends lost 5 bases and 2 bases, in that order; junction bases with no gene match: 5. Supplemented by reference TRBV7-3 and TRBJ2-1, the full variable domain reads GAGVSQTPSNKVTEKGKYVELRCDPISGHTALYWYRQSLGQGPEFLIYFQGTGAADDSGLPNDRFFAVRPEGSVSTLKIQRTERGDSAVYLCASSPGQGTYNEQFFGPGTRLTVL.

V is TRBV7-8 and J is TRBJ1-5; possibly TRBD1 for D (6 bases). Trimming removed 2 bases from V and 7 bases from J, with 18 bases in between. The germline V gene has CDR1 SGHVS and CDR2 FQNEAQ. The CDR3 is 16 residues long. The CDR3 is CASSLSRDKAYQPQHF. CDR3 coding DNA: TGTGCCAGCAGCTTATCCCGGGACAAGGCTTACCAGCCCCAGCATTTT.

The chain uses TRBV9 and TRBJ1-5; TRBD1 aligns across 8 bases. The germline V gene encodes CDR1 SGDLS and CDR2 YYNGEE. The CDR3 consists of 14 residues. The V and J ends lost 3 bases and 7 bases, in that order; junction bases with no gene match: 6. The CDR3 coding sequence is TGTGCCAGCAGCGGAGGAACAGGGGGGCAGCCCCAGCATTTT. It is translated as CASSGGTGGQPQHF.